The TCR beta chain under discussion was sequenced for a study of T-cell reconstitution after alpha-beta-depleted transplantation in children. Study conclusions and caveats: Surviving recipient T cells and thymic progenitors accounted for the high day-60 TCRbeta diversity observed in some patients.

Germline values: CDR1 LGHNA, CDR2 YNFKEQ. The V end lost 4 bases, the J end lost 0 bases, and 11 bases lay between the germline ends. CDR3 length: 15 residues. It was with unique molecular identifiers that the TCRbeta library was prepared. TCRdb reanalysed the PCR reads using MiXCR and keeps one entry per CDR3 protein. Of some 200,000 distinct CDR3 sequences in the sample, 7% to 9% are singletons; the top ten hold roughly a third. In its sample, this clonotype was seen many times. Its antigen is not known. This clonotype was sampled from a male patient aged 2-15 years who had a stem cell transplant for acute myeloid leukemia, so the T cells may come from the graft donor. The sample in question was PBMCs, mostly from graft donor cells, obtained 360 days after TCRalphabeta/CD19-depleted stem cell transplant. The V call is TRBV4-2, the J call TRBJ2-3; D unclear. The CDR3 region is CASSRDSPSTDTQYF. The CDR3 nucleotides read TGTGCCAGCAGCCGCGATTCCCCTAGCACAGATACGCAGTATTTT.